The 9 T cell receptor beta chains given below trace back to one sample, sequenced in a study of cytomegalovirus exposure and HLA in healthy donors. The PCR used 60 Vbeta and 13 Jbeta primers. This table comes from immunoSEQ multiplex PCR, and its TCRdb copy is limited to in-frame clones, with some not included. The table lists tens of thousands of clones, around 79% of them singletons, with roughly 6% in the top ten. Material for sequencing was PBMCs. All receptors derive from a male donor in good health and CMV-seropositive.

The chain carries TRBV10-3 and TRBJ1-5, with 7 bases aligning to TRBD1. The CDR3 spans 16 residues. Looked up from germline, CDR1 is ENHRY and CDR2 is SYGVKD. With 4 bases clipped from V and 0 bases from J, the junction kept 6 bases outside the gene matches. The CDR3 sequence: CAISALRGRSNQPQHF. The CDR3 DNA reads TGTGCCATCAGTGCGTTGAGGGGGCGTAGCAATCAGCCCCAGCATTTT.

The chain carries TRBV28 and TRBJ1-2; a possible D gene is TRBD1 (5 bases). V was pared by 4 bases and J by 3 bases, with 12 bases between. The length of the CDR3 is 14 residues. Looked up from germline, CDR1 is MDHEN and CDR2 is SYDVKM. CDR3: CASSSGLRYYGYTF. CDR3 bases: TGTGCCAGCAGTTCGGGACTGCGGTACTATGGCTACACCTTC.

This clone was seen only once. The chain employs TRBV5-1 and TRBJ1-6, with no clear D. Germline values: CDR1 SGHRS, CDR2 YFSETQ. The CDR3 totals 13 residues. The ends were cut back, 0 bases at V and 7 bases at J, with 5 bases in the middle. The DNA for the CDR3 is TGCGCCAGCAGCTTGGGAGGAAATTCACCCCTCCACTTT. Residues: CASSLGGNSPLHF.

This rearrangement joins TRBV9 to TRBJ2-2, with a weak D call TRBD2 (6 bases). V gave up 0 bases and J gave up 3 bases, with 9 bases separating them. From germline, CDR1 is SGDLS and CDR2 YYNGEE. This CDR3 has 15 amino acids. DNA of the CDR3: TGTGCCAGCAGCGTAGGACTAGAATACACCGGGGAGCTGTTTTTT. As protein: CASSVGLEYTGELFF.

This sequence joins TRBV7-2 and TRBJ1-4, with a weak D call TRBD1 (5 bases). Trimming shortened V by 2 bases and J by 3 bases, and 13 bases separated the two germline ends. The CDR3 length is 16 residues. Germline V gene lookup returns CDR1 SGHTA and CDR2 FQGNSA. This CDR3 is CASSLLPPGSNEKLFF. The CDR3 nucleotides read TGTGCCAGCAGCTTACTCCCCCCAGGGTCTAATGAAAAACTGTTTTTT.

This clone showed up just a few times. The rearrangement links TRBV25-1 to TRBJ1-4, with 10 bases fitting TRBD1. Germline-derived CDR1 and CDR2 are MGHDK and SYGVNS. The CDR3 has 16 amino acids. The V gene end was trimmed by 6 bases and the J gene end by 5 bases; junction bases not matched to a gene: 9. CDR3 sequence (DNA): TGTGCCAGCAGCCCGCCTCGGACAGGGGGAAATGAAAAACTGTTTTTT. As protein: CASSPPRTGGNEKLFF. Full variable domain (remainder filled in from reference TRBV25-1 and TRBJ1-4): EADIYQTPRYLVIGTGKKITLECSQTMGHDKMYWYQQDPGMELHLIHYSYGVNSTEKGDLSSESTVSRIRTEHFPLTLESARPSHTSQYLCASSPPRTGGNEKLFFGSGTQLSVL.

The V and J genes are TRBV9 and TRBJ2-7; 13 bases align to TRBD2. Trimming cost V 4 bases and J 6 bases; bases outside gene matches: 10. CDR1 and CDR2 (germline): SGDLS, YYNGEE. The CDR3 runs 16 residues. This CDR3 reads CASSPFRTSGGLEQYF. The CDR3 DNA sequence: TGTGCCAGCAGCCCCTTCCGGACTAGCGGGGGCCTCGAGCAGTACTTC.

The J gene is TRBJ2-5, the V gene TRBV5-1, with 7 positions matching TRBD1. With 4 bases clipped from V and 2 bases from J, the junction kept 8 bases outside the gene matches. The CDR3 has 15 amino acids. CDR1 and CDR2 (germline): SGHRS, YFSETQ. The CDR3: CASSPPTGYQETQYF. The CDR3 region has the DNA TGCGCCAGCAGCCCCCCGACAGGGTATCAAGAGACCCAGTACTTC.

CDR3 protein: CASSLVLAGGPGAQYF. CDR3 DNA: TGTGCCAGCAGCTTAGTCCTAGCGGGAGGGCCGGGGGCCCAGTACTTC. The chain is built from TRBV11-2 and TRBJ2-5; 12 positions agree with TRBD2. J was trimmed by 9 bases and V by 1 base; bases with no gene match: 9. Germline V lookup: CDR1 SGHAT, CDR2 FQNNGV. The CDR3 is made up of 16 amino acids.